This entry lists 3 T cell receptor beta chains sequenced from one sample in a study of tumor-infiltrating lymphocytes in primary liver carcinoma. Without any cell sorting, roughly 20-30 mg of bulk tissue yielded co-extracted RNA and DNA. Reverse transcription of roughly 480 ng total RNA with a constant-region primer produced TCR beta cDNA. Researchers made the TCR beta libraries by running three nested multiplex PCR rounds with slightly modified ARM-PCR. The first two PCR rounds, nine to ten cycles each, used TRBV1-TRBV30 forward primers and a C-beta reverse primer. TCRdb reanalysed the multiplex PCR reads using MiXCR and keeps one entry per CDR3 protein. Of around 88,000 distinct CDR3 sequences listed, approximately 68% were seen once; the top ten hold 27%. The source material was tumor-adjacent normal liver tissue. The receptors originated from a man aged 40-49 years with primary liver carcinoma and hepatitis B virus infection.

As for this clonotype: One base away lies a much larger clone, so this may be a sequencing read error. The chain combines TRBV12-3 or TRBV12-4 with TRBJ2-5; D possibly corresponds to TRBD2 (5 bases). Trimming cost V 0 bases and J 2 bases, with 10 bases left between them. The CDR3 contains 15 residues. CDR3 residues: CASSLASGRQETQYF. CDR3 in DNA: TGTGCCAGCAGTTTAGCGAGCGGACGGCAAGAGACCCAGTACTTC.

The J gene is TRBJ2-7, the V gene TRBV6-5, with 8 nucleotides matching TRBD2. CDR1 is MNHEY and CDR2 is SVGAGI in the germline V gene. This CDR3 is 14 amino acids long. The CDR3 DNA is TGTACCTGTAGTTACCGGGAGGGCCGGTACGAGCAGTACTTC. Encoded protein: CTCSYREGRYEQYF.

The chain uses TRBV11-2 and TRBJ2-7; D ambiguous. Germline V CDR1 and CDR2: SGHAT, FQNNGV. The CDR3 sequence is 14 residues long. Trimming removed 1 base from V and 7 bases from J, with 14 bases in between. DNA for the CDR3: TGTGCCAGCAGCTTAGTAGGGTTGTACTATGAGCAGTACTTC. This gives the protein CASSLVGLYYEQYF.